This T cell receptor beta chain comes out of a study of spatial heterogeneity in lung cancer. Regarding time point: sample taken at primary tumor resection. Whole RNA was taken from tumor, nontumor lung or frozen PBMC; it was then sequenced unsorted. J was trimmed by 7 bases and V by 5 bases; bases with no gene match: 0. Germline CDR1 is SGHTA and CDR2 is FQGTGA. The CDR3 runs to 13 residues. TCRdb processed the 5' RACE reads anew with MiXCR; each CDR3 protein has one entry. The sample includes tens of thousands of distinct CDR3 sequences, 4% to 6% seen only once; the top ten take around 26%. Ten or more counts support this clonotype.

The gene calls are TRBV7-3 and TRBJ2-1, with TRBD2 matching 12 bases. Sequenced here: PBMCs, sampled at surgery. This sequence originates from a female donor with early-stage non-small cell lung cancer. This CDR3 reads CASSGLAGNEQFF. For the CDR3, the DNA is TGTGCCAGCAGCGGACTAGCGGGGAATGAGCAGTTCTTC.